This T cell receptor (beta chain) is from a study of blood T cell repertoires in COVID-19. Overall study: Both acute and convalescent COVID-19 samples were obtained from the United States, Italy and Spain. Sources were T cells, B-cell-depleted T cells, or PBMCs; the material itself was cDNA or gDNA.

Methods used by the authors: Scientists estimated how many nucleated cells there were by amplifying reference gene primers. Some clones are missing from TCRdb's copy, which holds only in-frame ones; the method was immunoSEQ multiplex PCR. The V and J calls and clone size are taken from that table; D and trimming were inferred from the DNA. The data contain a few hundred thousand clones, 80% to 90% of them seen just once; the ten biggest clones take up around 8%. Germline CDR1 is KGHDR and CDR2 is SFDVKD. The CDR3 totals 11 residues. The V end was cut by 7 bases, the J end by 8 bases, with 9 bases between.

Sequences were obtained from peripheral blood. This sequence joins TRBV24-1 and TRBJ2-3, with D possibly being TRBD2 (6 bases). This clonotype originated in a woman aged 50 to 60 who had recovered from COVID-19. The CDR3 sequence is CATRRDSTQYF. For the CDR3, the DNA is TGTGCCACCAGAAGGGACTCTACGCAGTATTTT.